A single TCR beta chain is shown here with its context. Germline lookup yields CDR1 SGHNT and CDR2 YYREEE (reference sequence). The V end was cut by 2 bases, the J end by 0 bases, with 20 bases between. This CDR3 has 18 residues. This sample is drawn from a study of blood T cell repertoires in COVID-19. Study at large: From T cells, B-cell-depleted T cells, or PBMCs came the material, which was cDNA or gDNA.

In the original analysis: Amplification of reference gene primers provided the estimated nucleated cell counts. TCRdb keeps only in-frame clones here, not all; method: immunoSEQ multiplex PCR. V, J and clone size are taken as reported in that table, and D and trimming were inferred from the DNA itself. The table records 150,000 to 200,000 clones, about 84% of them present only once. The sample comprised peripheral blood. The chain recombines TRBV5-4 with TRBJ1-1; D is perhaps TRBD1 (5 bases). The TCR sequence derives from a human donor in a cohort sampled during active COVID-19. Here the CDR3 DNA reads TGTGCCAGCAGCTTCCCCGAGGTGGGGCCAGGGCTGAACACTGAAGCTTTCTTT. This sequence encodes CASSFPEVGPGLNTEAFF.